This TCR beta chain was identified during a study of identical twins. The CDR3 contains 15 residues. V was trimmed by 1 base and J by 8 bases, leaving 15 bases between them. From germline, CDR1 is LGHDT and CDR2 YNNKEL (reference sequence). This clonotype was seen a few times. Its antigen is not known. A universal primer binding site was introduced by template switching. The final cDNA contained unique molecular identifiers. TCRdb itself ran the 5' RACE reads through MiXCR, one entry per CDR3 protein. The table lists about 660,000 distinct CDR3 sequences, 8.6% of them singletons. Every sampled donor was Caucasian and healthy. Overall study findings and caveats: Without tracking the same donors, conclusions rested on cross-sectional statistical analysis.

This sample was shared with a second study, whose subject was yellow fever vaccine responses in identical twins.

The sequence derives from a woman younger than 30 in good health. The material sequenced was PBMCs. The chain employs TRBV3-1 and TRBJ2-1; no clear D gene. This CDR3 is CASSQGLPTWDEQFF. CDR3 DNA sequence: TGTGCCAGCAGCCAAGGGCTACCCACCTGGGATGAGCAGTTCTTC.